Listed here is a single TCR beta chain. Which antigen it targets is not known. There are no base qualities to consult, and no much larger clone falls within one base. TCR CDR3 regions were amplified from genomic DNA by multiplex PCR using the deep immunoSEQ assay. Extracted genomic DNA from each cell subset was distributed evenly across all wells of several immunoSEQ 96-well plates, and each plate was treated as a replicate. For sorted subsets, roughly 190 ng of genomic DNA, equivalent to about 30,000 T cell genomes, went into each replicate PCR. Purified libraries were measured with a Qubit 3.0 fluorometer, size-checked on a Bioanalyzer 2100, and measured again with the KAPA Library Quantification kit. Each immunoSEQ 96-well plate was sequenced on its own single-read 150-cycle Illumina NextSeq 550 flow cell. As for the authors' bioinformatics: Because the immunoSEQ output included only junctional sequences and no quality scores, the filtering could not be the same as the filtering used for full-length reads. To assign V/J genes and CDR3, sequences were annotated using PyIR, a Python wrapper for IgBLAST v1.9, with IMGT germline references. Reads were filtered out if the reads had weak V/J assignments (E-value above 1e-6), no CDR3, stop codons, out-of-frame junctions, or ambiguous translated residues. A V3J clonotype was defined by an identical inferred V gene, J gene, and CDR3 amino acid sequence. To compute the percentage overlap between repertoires, the number of shared unique clonotypes was divided by the size of the smaller repertoire. Richness of each repertoire was evaluated using RTK rarefaction, the Chao1 estimator, and Recon v2.1 estimates of unobserved clonotypes. Generation probabilities were computed with OLGA for all TCRbeta clonotypes obtained by the gDNA method from four donors. The table comes from immuneACCESS by way of TCRdb, which keeps in-frame sequences with V and J called. Part of the clones is missing from these tables; in studies checked, under half for an unresolved V gene and the rest for unknown reasons. V and J calls and clone size follow that table, whereas D and trimming were derived from the DNA. The sample table contains 1 million to 1.2 million clones; only one count was recorded for approximately 80% of them. The ten largest clones add up to about 0.94% of the sample.

This specimen comes from a study of shared clonotypes between healthy human individuals (TCRdb year 2020). Notes on the research overall: The cohort comprised a couple of women and a few men aged 18 to 49 years. Libraries were prepared and TCR repertoires were sequenced by different laboratories using diverse techniques, in order to increase sequencing depth and limit assay-specific biases. To estimate repertoire size and how much clonotypes are shared between individuals, the study performed deep sequencing of blood TCR repertoires from about five healthy adults. For each donor, three plates each were used for CD4 naive and CD4 memory, two plates were used for CD8 naive, and one plate was used for CD8 memory. Per donor, leukapheresis produced somewhere between about 0.8 and 9.5 billion PBMCs. The research as a whole found: Incomplete sequencing was indicated by rarefaction of sorted-subset datasets, despite the large sequencing depth. Sharing across a few donors was observed for roughly 5% of naive CD4, 3.5% of naive CD8, 2% to 2.5% of memory CD4, and roughly 0.4% of memory CD8 clonotypes. Larger estimated clonotype richness was generally found for naive subsets than for memory subsets. Higher generation probabilities were observed for clonotypes shared by all four sorted-subset donors than for non-shared clonotypes. Because the study included only a small number of donors, the genetic and exposure-history diversity represented was limited. Pairwise subsampling indicated that sequencing depth was expected to affect the degree of clonotype sharing among donors. Sampling was restricted to blood, and TCR repertoires in tissue are likely to differ from TCR repertoires in blood.

The donors were healthy, HIV-negative adults who had no recently reported acute infections or vaccinations. Every donor was a Caucasian adult residing in Nashville, Tennessee, USA. CD4+ T cells were enriched through magnetic negative selection, after which naive cells were positively selected on CD45RA and the remaining negative fraction served as the memory subset. After blood collection by leukapheresis, PBMCs were isolated using Ficoll-Histopaque density gradient centrifugation and then cryopreserved in the vapor phase of liquid nitrogen. Analytical flow cytometry was used to check the purity and quantity of every magnetically sorted T cell population. Genomic DNA was isolated from each sorted fraction and quantified by UV absorbance on a Nanodrop 2000c. The TCR comes from a young man in good health. Some clones in this sample may be carry-over from other donors' samples. The sequencing sample was made of memory CD4+ T cells from PBMCs. What the cell subset or site label conveys for this sample: CD45RA-negative fraction.

The DNA sequence follows: TGCGCCAGCAGTCCCGGCGACCCTAATGAAAAACTGTTTTTT. Protein translation: CASSPGDPNEKLFF. The rearranged chain carries TRBV10-1 and TRBJ1-4; no D gene is confidently identified. The germline V gene (reference sequence) specifies WNHNN as CDR1 and SYGVQD as CDR2. The junction shows trimming of 5 bases on V and 3 bases on J, plus 10 bases between the germline ends. The CDR3 numbers 14 residues from cysteine through phenylalanine. Just CDR3 DNA is preserved here, 42 bases in frame from base 1.